The source of this T cell receptor beta chain is a study of cytomegalovirus exposure and HLA in healthy donors. Broader study findings: Certain indistinguishable V segments, among them TRBV6-2 and TRBV6-3, were excluded. There were reportedly fewer N-insertions in an Asian-associated ancestry cluster than the roughly 700-donor mean, in a later analysis.

Comments on this clone: Its cognate antigen is unknown.

A multiplex PCR was run with 60 Vbeta primers and 13 Jbeta primers. Using immunoSEQ multiplex PCR, the repertoire was profiled, and TCRdb retains in-frame clones only, with some absent. The sample lists around 120,000 clones, more than 60% seen once, with around 8.5% in the top ten. Germline-derived CDR1 and CDR2 are SEHNR and FQNEAQ (reference sequence). The ends were cut back, 0 bases at V and 2 bases at J, with 17 bases in the middle. The length of the CDR3 is 18 residues. The chain joins TRBV7-9 to TRBJ2-1; weak D call: TRBD1 (5 bases). The sample taken for sequencing was PBMCs. The TCR comes from a woman in her 50s in good health and CMV-seropositive. CDR3 amino acids: CASSLAQGPGLAYNEQFF. The CDR3 bases are TGTGCCAGCAGCTTAGCGCAGGGCCCAGGCCTGGCCTACAATGAGCAGTTCTTC.